This T cell receptor (beta chain) was sequenced during a study of T-cell memory formation after mild COVID-19. Study context: TCR clusters mostly belonged to single donors. Study-level points and caveats: That cross-reactive memory joined was suggested by some responding clones appearing in pre-infection memory. While clones contracting from day 15 to 85 were balanced between CD4 and CD8, later expanders leaned CD4+. Among clones peaking at day 37 in the second wave, SARS-CoV-2 specificity remained unconfirmed.

TCRdb re-derived calls from the 5' RACE reads in MiXCR, one entry per CDR3 protein. The sample consists of hundreds of thousands of distinct CDR3 sequences, approximately 15% of them appearing once. This clonotype has at least ten counts. Its antigen is unidentified. The V end was cut by 2 bases, the J end by 6 bases, with 11 bases between. CDR1 and CDR2 from the germline V gene are LGHDT and YNNKEL (reference sequence). This CDR3 comprises 14 residues. This clonotype was obtained from a man between 18 and 35 years old who had mild COVID-19 (a few samples of this study predate the infection). Cell type and time point are not known. This rearrangement joins TRBV3-1 to TRBJ1-5; tentatively, D is TRBD1 (5 bases). Sample: PBMCs or a T cell subset sorted from them (not recorded which). In nucleotides, the CDR3 is TGTGCCAGCAGCCAACAAAGGGGAGGTCAGCCCCAGCATTTT. This codes for CASSQQRGGQPQHF.